This T cell receptor beta chain stems from a study of regulatory T cells in long-lasting Graves disease. Overall study findings and caveats: Possibly, accuracy suffered from the small sample size.

Building of the TCR beta libraries involved iRepertoire HTBI primers and Arm-PCR of CDR3 regions. In TCRdb, the multiplex PCR reads were re-called with MiXCR into one record per CDR3 protein. This table holds hundreds of thousands of distinct CDR3 sequences, roughly 15% found once. Worth noting for this clonotype: The antigen is unknown.

Time point noted: newly diagnosed GD, antithyroid drugs for less than 3 months. Scientists built the TCR library using RNA that was extracted from PBMCs. The data also belong to a second study, concerning T cells in Graves' hyperthyroidism and ophthalmopathy. That publication notes: Model predictions of ophthalmopathy came a median 6.5 months before onset.

Sequenced material: peripheral blood mononuclear cells (PBMCs), taken at new diagnosis, from a patient treated with antithyroid drugs. The sequence was obtained from a woman in her 30s with Graves disease.

Here the CDR3 reads CASSGSNRGGYTF. The CDR3 DNA follows: TGTGCCAGCAGCGGCAGTAACAGAGGGGGCTACACCTTC. This chain links TRBV7-2 with TRBJ1-2, with D uncertain. CDR1 SGHTA and CDR2 FQGNSA come from the germline V gene. CDR3 size: 13 residues. The V end was cut by 5 bases, the J end by 8 bases, with 15 bases between. Variable domain in full (rest from reference TRBV7-2 and TRBJ1-2): GAGVSQSPSNKVTEKGKDVELRCDPISGHTALYWYRQSLGQGLEFLIYFQGNSAPDKSGLPSDRFSAERTGGSVSTLTIQRTQQEDSAVYLCASSGSNRGGYTFGSGTRLTVV.